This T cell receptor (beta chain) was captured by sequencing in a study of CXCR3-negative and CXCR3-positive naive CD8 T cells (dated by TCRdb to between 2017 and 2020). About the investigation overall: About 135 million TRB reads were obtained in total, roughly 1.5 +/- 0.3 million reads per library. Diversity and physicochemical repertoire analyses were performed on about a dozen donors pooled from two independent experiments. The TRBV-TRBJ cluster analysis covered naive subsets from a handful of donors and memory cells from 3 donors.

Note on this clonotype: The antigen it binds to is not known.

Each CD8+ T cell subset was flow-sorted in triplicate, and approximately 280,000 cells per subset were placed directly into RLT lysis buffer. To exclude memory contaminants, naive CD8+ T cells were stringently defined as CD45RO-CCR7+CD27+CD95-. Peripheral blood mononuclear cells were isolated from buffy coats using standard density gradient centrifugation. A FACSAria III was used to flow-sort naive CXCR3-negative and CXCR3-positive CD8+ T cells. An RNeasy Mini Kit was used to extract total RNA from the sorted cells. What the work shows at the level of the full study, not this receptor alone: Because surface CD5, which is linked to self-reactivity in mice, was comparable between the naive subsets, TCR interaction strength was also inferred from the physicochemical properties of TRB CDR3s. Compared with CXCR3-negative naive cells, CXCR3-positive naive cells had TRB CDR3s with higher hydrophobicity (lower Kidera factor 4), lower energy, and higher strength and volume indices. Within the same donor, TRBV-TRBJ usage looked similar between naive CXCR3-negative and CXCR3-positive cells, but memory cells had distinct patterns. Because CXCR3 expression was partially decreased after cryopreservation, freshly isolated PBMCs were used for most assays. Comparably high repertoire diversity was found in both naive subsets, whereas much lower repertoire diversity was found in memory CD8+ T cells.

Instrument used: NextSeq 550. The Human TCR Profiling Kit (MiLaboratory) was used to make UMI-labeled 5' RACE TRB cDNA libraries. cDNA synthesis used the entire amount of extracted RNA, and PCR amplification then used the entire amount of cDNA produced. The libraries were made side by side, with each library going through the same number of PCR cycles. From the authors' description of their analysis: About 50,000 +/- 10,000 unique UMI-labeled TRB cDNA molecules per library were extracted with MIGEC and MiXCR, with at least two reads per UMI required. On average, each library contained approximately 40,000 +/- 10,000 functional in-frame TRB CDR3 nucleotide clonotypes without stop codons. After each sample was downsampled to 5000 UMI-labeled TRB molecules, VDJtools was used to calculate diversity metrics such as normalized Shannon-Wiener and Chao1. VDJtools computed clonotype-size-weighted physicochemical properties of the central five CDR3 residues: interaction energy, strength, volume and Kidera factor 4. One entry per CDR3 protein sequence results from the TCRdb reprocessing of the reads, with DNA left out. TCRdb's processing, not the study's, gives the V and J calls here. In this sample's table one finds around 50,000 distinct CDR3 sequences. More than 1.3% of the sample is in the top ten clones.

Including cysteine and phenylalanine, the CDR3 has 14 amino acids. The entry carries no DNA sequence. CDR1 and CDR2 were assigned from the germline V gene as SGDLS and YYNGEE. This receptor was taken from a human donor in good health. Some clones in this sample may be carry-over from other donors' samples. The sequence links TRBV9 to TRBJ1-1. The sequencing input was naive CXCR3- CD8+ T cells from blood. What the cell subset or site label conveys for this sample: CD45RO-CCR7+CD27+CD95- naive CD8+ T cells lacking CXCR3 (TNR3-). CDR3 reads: CASSVFSGNTEAFF.